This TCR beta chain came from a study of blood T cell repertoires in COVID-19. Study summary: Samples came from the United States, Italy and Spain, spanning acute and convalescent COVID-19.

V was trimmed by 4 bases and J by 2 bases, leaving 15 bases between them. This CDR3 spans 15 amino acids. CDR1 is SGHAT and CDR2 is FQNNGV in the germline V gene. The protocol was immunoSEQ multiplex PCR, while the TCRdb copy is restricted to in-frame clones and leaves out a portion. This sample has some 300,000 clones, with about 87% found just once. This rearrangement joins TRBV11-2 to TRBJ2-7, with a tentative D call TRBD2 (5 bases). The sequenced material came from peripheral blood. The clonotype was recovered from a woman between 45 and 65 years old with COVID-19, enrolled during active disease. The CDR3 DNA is TGTGCCAGCAGCTCGGGGATCGCCGGTACCTACGAGCAGTACTTC. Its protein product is CASSSGIAGTYEQYF.